The clone carrying this TCR beta chain was recorded only once. Its antigen is currently unknown. This record belongs to a study of graft-versus-host responses after intestinal transplantation. On the study more broadly: Multivisceral, liver-intestinal, or isolated intestinal grafts went to recipients. Every transplant recipient was induced with anti-thymocyte globulin, then maintained on tacrolimus and steroids for around 3 years.

Generated by immunoSEQ multiplex PCR, the TCRdb table keeps only in-frame clones and is missing some. The sample has 95,000 or so clones, about 93% seen once. Germline CDR1 and CDR2: KGHSH and LQKENI. V gave up 4 bases and J gave up 3 bases, with 15 bases separating them. This CDR3 contains 15 residues. Findings and caveats of the study: Allograft clonal ratios (graft-versus-host to host-versus-graft) were high in patients who had graft-donor T cell macrochimerism. Among circulating GvH clones, peak levels were associated with early post-transplant declines in HvG clones.

This sample comprised PBMCs, obtained 450 to 480 days after intestinal transplant. The source is a human patient who received an intestinal transplant, so some T cells may come from the graft donor. The chain links TRBV18 to TRBJ1-2; D uncertain. CDR3 amino acids: CASSQGAGGDYGYTF. DNA for the CDR3: TGTGCCAGCTCACAGGGAGCGGGCGGGGACTATGGCTACACCTTC.